A single sample gave rise to the 26 T cell receptor beta chains below, sequenced in a study of blood T cell repertoires in COVID-19. The table came from immunoSEQ multiplex PCR; TCRdb's copy has only in-frame clones and leaves some out. The repertoire holds around 230,000 clones, with roughly 84% as singletons. The specimen was peripheral blood. The receptor source for this set is a man aged 35 to 55 with acute or convalescent COVID-19.

This rearrangement joins TRBV6-5 to TRBJ1-3; tentatively, D is TRBD1 (6 bases). In germline, CDR1 is MNHEY, CDR2 SVGAGI. Trimming shortened V by 6 bases and J by 4 bases, and 10 bases separated the two germline ends. CDR3 length: 13 residues. The CDR3 spells CASSQGSGNTIYF. The CDR3 DNA sequence: TGTGCCAGCAGCCAGGGGTCCGGAAACACCATATATTTT.

This sequence joins TRBV30 and TRBJ1-4, with 10 bases fitting TRBD1. The CDR3 has 13 residues. In germline, CDR1 is GTSNPN, CDR2 SVGIG (reference sequence). Trimming took 8 bases from V and 6 from J; bases not matched to a gene: 6. CDR3: CAGTGTGDEKLFF. The CDR3 DNA reads as TGTGCCGGCACCGGGACAGGGGATGAAAAACTGTTTTTT.

This clone was counted a single time. The genes are TRBV20-1 and TRBJ1-6; maybe TRBD1 (5 bases). The V gene's germline CDR1 is DFQATT and CDR2 SNEGSKA (reference sequence). V gave up 3 bases and J gave up 7 bases, with 13 bases separating them. This CDR3 has 14 residues. This chain's CDR3 is CSASQGSDNSPLHF. CDR3 coding DNA: TGCAGTGCTAGTCAGGGTTCCGACAATTCACCCCTCCACTTT.

The CDR3 DNA reads TGTGCCAGCAGCCCGACCGAGACAGGGTGGCAAGAGACCCAGTACTTC. Amino acids: CASSPTETGWQETQYF. The chain employs TRBV7-9 and TRBJ2-5, with 7 bases lining up with TRBD1. CDR3 length: 16 residues. V lost 5 bases, J lost 2 bases, and 11 bases stayed unmatched. Germline V gene lookup returns CDR1 SEHNR and CDR2 FQNEAQ (reference sequence). The full variable domain, with the rest looked up from reference TRBV7-9 and TRBJ2-5, is DTGVSQNPRHKITKRGQNVTFRCDPISEHNRLYWYRQTLGQGPEFLTYFQNEAQLEKSRLLSDRFSAERPKGSFSTLEIQRTEQGDSAMYLCASSPTETGWQETQYFGPGTRLLVL.

Only a few counts were recorded for this clone. The chain links TRBV6-5 to TRBJ1-2, with D possibly matching TRBD1 (6 bases). V was shortened by 2 bases and J by 5 bases, with 18 bases between the two germline ends. From germline, CDR1 is MNHEY and CDR2 SVGAGI. CDR3 length: 16 amino acids. In nucleotides, the CDR3 is TGTGCCAGCAGTTACGCGGGTGGGACACGGAATTATGGCTACACCTTC. Translated: CASSYAGGTRNYGYTF.

This clone has a single count. The chain carries TRBV30 and TRBJ2-3; TRBD2 matches 13 bases. Germline CDR1 and CDR2: GTSNPN and SVGIG (reference sequence). The CDR3 has 14 residues. The J segment lost 4 bases and the V segment lost 5 bases, leaving 3 bases of the junction unmatched. The CDR3 sequence: CAWGTSGRADTQYF. The CDR3 DNA follows: TGTGCCTGGGGTACTAGCGGGAGGGCAGATACGCAGTATTTT.

This clone has just a few counts. The chain couples TRBV4-2 to TRBJ2-3; 8 positions match TRBD2. The CDR3 consists of 16 residues. Germline CDR1 and CDR2: LGHNA and YNFKEQ. The J segment lost 1 base and the V segment lost 1 base, leaving 4 bases of the junction unmatched. Here the CDR3 DNA reads TGTGCCAGCAGCCAAGGGAGCGGGAGTGGCACAGATACGCAGTATTTT. Translating gives CASSQGSGSGTDTQYF.

The CDR3 loop reads CATNERGRGPYEQYF. The DNA for the CDR3 is TGTGCCACCAACGAGCGAGGGCGGGGCCCCTACGAGCAGTACTTC. The V and J genes are TRBV5-4 and TRBJ2-7, with D possibly TRBD2 on 6 matching bases. Trimming removed 9 bases at V and 2 bases at J, with 21 bases between. The CDR3 runs to 15 residues. Germline values: CDR1 SGHNT, CDR2 YYREEE (reference sequence). Based on the CDR3 plus reference TRBV5-4 and TRBJ2-7, the full variable domain is ETGVTQSPTHLIKTRGQQVTLRCSSQSGHNTVSWYQQALGQGPQFIFQYYREEENGRGNFPPRFSGLQFPNYSSELNVNALELDDSALYLCATNERGRGPYEQYFGPGTRLTVT.

The chain recombines TRBV30 with TRBJ2-1; 7 bases match TRBD2. There are 16 residues in the CDR3. In germline, CDR1 is GTSNPN, CDR2 SVGIG (reference sequence). Trimming took 3 bases from V and 0 from J; bases not matched to a gene: 8. For the CDR3, the DNA is TGTGCCTGGAGAGGCGGGAGTAGAGGCTCCTACAATGAGCAGTTCTTC. It yields the protein CAWRGGSRGSYNEQFF.

The rearrangement uses TRBV18 and TRBJ1-5; tentative D call: TRBD1 (6 bases). The germline V gene has CDR1 KGHSH and CDR2 LQKENI. The CDR3 consists of 18 residues. Trimming pared 1 base from V and 0 bases from J, leaving 16 bases between. The CDR3 is CASSPLPGTSYSNQPQHF. The CDR3 DNA sequence: TGTGCCAGCTCACCACTGCCCGGGACAAGTTATAGCAATCAGCCCCAGCATTTT.

The J gene is TRBJ2-1, the V gene TRBV3-1 (or the pseudogene TRBV3-2); 12 bases line up with TRBD2. This CDR3 region has 17 residues. With V trimmed by 4 bases and J by 15 bases, 19 bases remained unmatched. Germline lookup yields CDR1 LGHDT and CDR2 YNNKEL (reference sequence). The CDR3 here is CASSRSPPLAGGPRAFF. CDR3 nucleotide sequence: TGTGCCAGCAGCCGAAGTCCCCCCCTAGCGGGAGGGCCGAGGGCGTTCTTC.

The table lists this clone with a count of one. The V and J genes are TRBV5-4 and TRBJ1-1, with D possibly being TRBD1 (5 bases). V lost 0 bases, J lost 4 bases, and 10 bases lay in between. The CDR3 is made up of 14 amino acids. Looked up from germline, CDR1 is SGHNT and CDR2 is YYREEE (reference sequence). The DNA for the CDR3 is TGTGCCAGCAGCTTGGAGGGGTTGGGCACTGAAGCTTTCTTT. Translated: CASSLEGLGTEAFF.

This chain uses TRBV19 with TRBJ1-4, with unresolved D. The CDR3 is 15 residues long. Germline V gives CDR1 LNHDA, CDR2 SQIVND (reference sequence). Trimming left V 5 bases short and J 5 bases short, with 15 bases between. The CDR3 sequence is CASSPPGGMNEKLFF. The CDR3 DNA sequence: TGTGCCAGTAGTCCCCCGGGAGGGATGAATGAAAAACTGTTTTTT.

The chain is built from TRBV7-2 and TRBJ2-7; 16 nucleotides align to TRBD2. This CDR3 has 17 amino acids. Trimming cost V 3 bases and J 2 bases; bases outside gene matches: 4. Germline assignment: CDR1 SGHTA and CDR2 FQGNSA. CDR3 sequence: CASSFGTSGGGAYEQYF. The CDR3 region has the DNA TGTGCCAGCAGCTTCGGGACTAGCGGGGGGGGAGCCTACGAGCAGTACTTC.

This clone has just a few counts. The V call is TRBV4-1, the J call TRBJ2-1; a possible D gene is TRBD2 (6 bases). The CDR3 runs to 18 residues. The V gene lost 2 bases and the J gene lost 3 bases, with 20 bases spanning the gap. The V gene's germline CDR1 is MGHRA and CDR2 YSYEKL. In DNA, the CDR3 is TGCGCCAGCAGCCAATATGGGACGGGAGCTCTCTTCTACAATGAGCAGTTCTTC. Translating gives CASSQYGTGALFYNEQFF.

The chain has TRBV21-1 and TRBJ2-1; the tabulated D call, TRBD1, remains unverified against the DNA. TRBV21-1 is noted as a pseudogene. The CDR3 runs to 14 residues. The CDR3 coding sequence is TGTGCCAGCAGTTTACAGGGGATTGGGGGTGAGCAGTTCTTC. Its protein product is CASSLQGIGGEQFF.

The chain is built from TRBV7-9 and TRBJ2-1; D may be TRBD2 (6 bases). Germline lookup yields CDR1 SEHNR and CDR2 FQNEAQ (reference sequence). V lost 5 bases, J lost 14 bases, and 16 bases lay in between. The CDR3 length is 12 residues. The CDR3 here is CASSPPRGVKFF. The CDR3 nucleotides read TGTGCCAGCAGCCCCCCGCGGGGCGTAAAGTTCTTC.

The genes are TRBV5-5 and TRBJ2-5, with TRBD2 as a possible D gene (5 bases). V gave up 2 bases and J gave up 2 bases, with 13 bases separating them. CDR3 length: 15 amino acids. The germline gives CDR1 SGHKS, CDR2 YYEKEE (reference sequence). The DNA for the CDR3 is TGTGCCAGCAGCTTTTACGGGAACTCTCAAGAGACCCAGTACTTC. Amino acid sequence: CASSFYGNSQETQYF.

The chain combines TRBV27 with TRBJ1-2, with 7 bases fitting TRBD1. The V and J ends lost 3 bases and 5 bases, in that order; junction bases with no gene match: 6. From germline, CDR1 is MNHEY and CDR2 SMNVEV (reference sequence). The CDR3 sequence is 14 residues long. CDR3 bases: TGTGCCAGCAGTTTCAAAGGCAGGGGGTATGGCTACACCTTC. It encodes CASSFKGRGYGYTF.

CDR3 region: CAAELGDTIYF. The CDR3 DNA reads TGTGCCGCGGAACTCGGTGACACCATATATTTT. The chain combines TRBV9 with TRBJ1-3; D ambiguous. Trimming took 10 bases from V and 8 from J, leaving 13 bases between them. This CDR3 spans 11 amino acids. Germline V gene sequence: CDR1 SGDLS, CDR2 YYNGEE.

The J gene is TRBJ2-5, the V gene TRBV2, with 7 nucleotides matching TRBD1. Looked up from germline, CDR1 is SNHLY and CDR2 is FYNNEI. The CDR3 totals 13 residues. The ends lost 5 bases at V and 1 base at J; junction bases unmatched: 1. DNA for the CDR3: TGTGCCAGCAGTTACAGGGGCCAAGAGACCCAGTACTTC. Residues: CASSYRGQETQYF.

The chain employs TRBV9 and TRBJ2-1; 7 bases are shared with TRBD1. In germline, CDR1 is SGDLS, CDR2 YYNGEE. The CDR3 covers 15 residues. Trimming at V came to 4 bases and at J to 6 bases, leaving 10 bases not matched to a gene. The CDR3, as DNA: TGTGCCAGCAGCATCTGGACAGGTGTGGGCAATGAGCAGTTCTTC. Amino acid sequence: CASSIWTGVGNEQFF.

The chain joins TRBV10-2 to TRBJ1-4; D gene ambiguous. CDR1 WSHSY and CDR2 SAAADI come from the germline V gene. The V and J ends lost 3 bases and 7 bases respectively, with 18 bases between them. The CDR3 runs to 16 residues. CDR3 region: CASSDDKVPMSEKLFF. CDR3 sequence (DNA): TGCGCCAGCAGTGACGACAAGGTCCCAATGTCTGAAAAACTGTTTTTT.

This clone was observed a few times. The rearrangement uses TRBV7-2 and TRBJ1-6, with 7 bases aligning to TRBD1. Per germline, CDR1 SGHTA and CDR2 FQGNSA. With V trimmed by 4 bases and J by 10 bases, 10 bases remained unmatched. This CDR3 spans 15 amino acids. CDR3 sequence reads: CASSYVRGVGSPLHF. In DNA form, the CDR3 reads TGTGCCAGCAGCTACGTCAGGGGGGTCGGGTCACCCCTCCACTTT. Full variable domain (missing parts from reference TRBV7-2 and TRBJ1-6): GAGVSQSPSNKVTEKGKDVELRCDPISGHTALYWYRQSLGQGLEFLIYFQGNSAPDKSGLPSDRFSAERTGGSVSTLTIQRTQQEDSAVYLCASSYVRGVGSPLHFGNGTRLTVT.

The chain combines TRBV10-3 with TRBJ2-2; 8 nucleotides align to TRBD1. V gave up 6 bases and J gave up 4 bases; unmatched junction bases: 7. The length of the CDR3 is 15 residues. Per the germline V gene, CDR1 is ENHRY and CDR2 is SYGVKD. The CDR3 DNA sequence: TGTGCCATCAGCATTGGGACAGGAGCCACCGGGGAGCTGTTTTTT. It is translated as CAISIGTGATGELFF.

The chain couples TRBV19 to TRBJ1-1; D remains ambiguous. The ends were cut back, 3 bases at V and 2 bases at J, with 7 bases in the middle. The germline CDR1 and CDR2 sequences are LNHDA and SQIVND (reference sequence). The CDR3 consists of 13 residues. The CDR3 sequence: CASSIAVNTEAFF. The CDR3 DNA is TGTGCCAGTAGTATTGCAGTAAACACTGAAGCTTTCTTT.